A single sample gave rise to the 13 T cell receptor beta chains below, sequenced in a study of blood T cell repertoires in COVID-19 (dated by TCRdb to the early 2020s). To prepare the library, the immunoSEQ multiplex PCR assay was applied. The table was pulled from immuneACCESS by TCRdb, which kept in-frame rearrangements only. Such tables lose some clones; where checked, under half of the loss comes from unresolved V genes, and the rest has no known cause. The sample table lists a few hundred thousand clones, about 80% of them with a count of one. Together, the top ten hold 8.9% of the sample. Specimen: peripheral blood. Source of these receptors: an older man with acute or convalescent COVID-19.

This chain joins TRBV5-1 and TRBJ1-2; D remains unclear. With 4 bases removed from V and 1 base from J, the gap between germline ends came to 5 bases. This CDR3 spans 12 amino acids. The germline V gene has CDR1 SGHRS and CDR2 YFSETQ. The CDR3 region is CASSEGNYGYTF. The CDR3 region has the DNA TGCGCCAGCAGCGAGGGTAACTATGGCTACACCTTC.

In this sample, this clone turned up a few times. The CDR3: CASSFSPRDSTYEQYF. CDR3 DNA: TGTGCCAGCAGTTTCTCCCCCCGGGACAGCACCTACGAGCAGTACTTC. This chain joins TRBV6-5 and TRBJ2-7; 7 bases agree with TRBD1. The V and J ends lost 4 bases and 2 bases, in that order; junction bases with no gene match: 11. CDR3 length: 16 amino acids. From germline, CDR1 is MNHEY and CDR2 SVGAGI.

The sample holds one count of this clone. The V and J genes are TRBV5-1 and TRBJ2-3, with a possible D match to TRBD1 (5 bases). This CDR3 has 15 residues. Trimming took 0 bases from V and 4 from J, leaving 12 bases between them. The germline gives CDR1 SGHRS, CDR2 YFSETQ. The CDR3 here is CASSLASRAADTQYF. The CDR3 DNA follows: TGCGCCAGCAGCTTGGCATCCAGGGCCGCAGATACGCAGTATTTT.

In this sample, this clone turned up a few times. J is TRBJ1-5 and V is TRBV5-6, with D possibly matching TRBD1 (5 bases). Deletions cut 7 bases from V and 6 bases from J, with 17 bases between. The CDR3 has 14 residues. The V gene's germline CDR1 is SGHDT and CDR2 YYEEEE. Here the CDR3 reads CASGLRGEGQPQHF. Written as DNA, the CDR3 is TGTGCCAGCGGTCTTCGGGGGGAAGGTCAGCCCCAGCATTTT. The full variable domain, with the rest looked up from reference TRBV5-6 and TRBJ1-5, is DAGVTQSPTHLIKTRGQQVTLRCSPKSGHDTVSWYQQALGQGPQFIFQYYEEEERQRGNFPDRFSGHQFPNYSSELNVNALLLGDSALYLCASGLRGEGQPQHFGDGTRLSIL.

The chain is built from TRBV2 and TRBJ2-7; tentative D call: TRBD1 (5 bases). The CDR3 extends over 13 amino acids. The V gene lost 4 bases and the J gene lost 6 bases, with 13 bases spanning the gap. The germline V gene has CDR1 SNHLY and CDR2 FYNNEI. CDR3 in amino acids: CASSVRQGFEQYF. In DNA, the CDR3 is TGTGCCAGCAGTGTTCGGCAGGGATTCGAGCAGTACTTC.

Here the CDR3 DNA reads TGTGCCAGCAGCCCCCGTCACAGGGGGCCGAGCACTGAAGCTTTCTTT. Translated: CASSPRHRGPSTEAFF. This chain joins TRBV11-3 and TRBJ1-1; 9 nucleotides agree with TRBD1. The CDR3 has 16 residues. V trimming: 5 bases; J trimming: 4 bases; junction bases outside the gene matches: 11. CDR1 and CDR2 (germline): SGHNT, YENEEA. Variable domain in full (rest from reference TRBV11-3 and TRBJ1-1): EAGVVQSPRYKIIEKKQPVAFWCNPISGHNTLYWYLQNLGQGPELLIRYENEEAVDDSQLPKDRFSAERLKGVDSTLKIQPAELGDSAVYLCASSPRHRGPSTEAFFGQGTRLTVV.

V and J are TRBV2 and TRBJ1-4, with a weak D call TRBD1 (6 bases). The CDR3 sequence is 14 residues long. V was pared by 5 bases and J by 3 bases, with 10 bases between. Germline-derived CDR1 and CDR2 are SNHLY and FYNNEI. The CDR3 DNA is TGTGCCAGCAGTCACAGGGAAGCTAATGAAAAACTGTTTTTT. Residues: CASSHREANEKLFF.

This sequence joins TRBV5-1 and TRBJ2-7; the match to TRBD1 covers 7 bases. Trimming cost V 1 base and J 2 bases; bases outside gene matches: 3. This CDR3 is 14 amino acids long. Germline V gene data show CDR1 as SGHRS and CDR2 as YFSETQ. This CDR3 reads CASSLLTGTYEQYF. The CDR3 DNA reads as TGCGCCAGCAGCTTGTTGACAGGGACCTACGAGCAGTACTTC. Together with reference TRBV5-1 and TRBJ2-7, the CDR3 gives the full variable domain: KAGVTQTPRYLIKTRGQQVTLSCSPISGHRSVSWYQQTPGQGLQFLFEYFSETQRNKGNFPGRFSGRQFSNSRSEMNVSTLELGDSALYLCASSLLTGTYEQYFGPGTRLTVT.

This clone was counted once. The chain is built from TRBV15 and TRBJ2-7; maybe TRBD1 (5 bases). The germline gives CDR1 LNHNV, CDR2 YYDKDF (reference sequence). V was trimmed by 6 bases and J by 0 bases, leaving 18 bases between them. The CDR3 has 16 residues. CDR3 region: CATRLFGGADSYEQYF. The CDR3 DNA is TGTGCCACCAGATTATTTGGTGGGGCCGACTCCTACGAGCAGTACTTC.

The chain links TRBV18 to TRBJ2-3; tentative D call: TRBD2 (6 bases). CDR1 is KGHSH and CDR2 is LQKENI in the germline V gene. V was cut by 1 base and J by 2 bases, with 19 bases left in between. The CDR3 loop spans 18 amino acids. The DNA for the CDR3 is TGTGCCAGCTCACCACTATCTCATATGGGGACTTCCACAGATACGCAGTATTTT. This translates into CASSPLSHMGTSTDTQYF.

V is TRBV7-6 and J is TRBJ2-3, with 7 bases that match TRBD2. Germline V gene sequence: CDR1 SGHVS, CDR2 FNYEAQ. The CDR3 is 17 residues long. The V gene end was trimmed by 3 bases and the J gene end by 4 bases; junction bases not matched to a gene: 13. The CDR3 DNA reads TGTGCCAGCAGCTTCTCGTCCCTTGTCGCGGGAGCAGATACGCAGTATTTT. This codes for CASSFSSLVAGADTQYF.

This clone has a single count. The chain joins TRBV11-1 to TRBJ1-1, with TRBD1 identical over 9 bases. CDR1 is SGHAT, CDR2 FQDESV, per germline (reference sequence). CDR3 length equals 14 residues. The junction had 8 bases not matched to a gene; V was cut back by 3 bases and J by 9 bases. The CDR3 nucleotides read TGTGCCAGCAGCTTGATACTTGGGACAGGGAAAGCTTTCTTT. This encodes CASSLILGTGKAFF.

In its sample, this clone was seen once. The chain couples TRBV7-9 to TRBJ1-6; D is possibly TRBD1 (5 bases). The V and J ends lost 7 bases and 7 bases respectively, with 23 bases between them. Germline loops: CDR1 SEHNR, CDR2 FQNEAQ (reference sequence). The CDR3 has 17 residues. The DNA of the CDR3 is TGTGCCAGCACACCAACTAAAGGGGTCACCGGGAATTCACCCCTCCACTTT. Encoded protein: CASTPTKGVTGNSPLHF.